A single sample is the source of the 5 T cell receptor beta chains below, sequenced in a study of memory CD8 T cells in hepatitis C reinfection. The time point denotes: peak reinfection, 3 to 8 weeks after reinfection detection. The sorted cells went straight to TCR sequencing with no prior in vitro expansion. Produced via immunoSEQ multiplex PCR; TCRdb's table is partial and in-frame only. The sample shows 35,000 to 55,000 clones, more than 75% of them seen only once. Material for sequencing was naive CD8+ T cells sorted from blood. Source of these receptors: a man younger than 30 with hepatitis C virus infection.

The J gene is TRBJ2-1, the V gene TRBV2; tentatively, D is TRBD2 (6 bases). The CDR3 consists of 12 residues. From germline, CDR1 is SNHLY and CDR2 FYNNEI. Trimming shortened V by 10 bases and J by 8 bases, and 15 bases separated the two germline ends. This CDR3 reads CATRGRSYEQFF. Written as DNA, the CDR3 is TGTGCCACCCGGGGGAGAAGCTATGAGCAGTTCTTC.

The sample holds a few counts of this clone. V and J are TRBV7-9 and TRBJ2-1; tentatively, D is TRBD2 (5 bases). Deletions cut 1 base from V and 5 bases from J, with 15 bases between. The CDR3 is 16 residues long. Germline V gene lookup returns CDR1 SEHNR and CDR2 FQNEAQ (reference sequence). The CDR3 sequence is CASSLVVGRADNEQFF. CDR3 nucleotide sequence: TGTGCCAGCAGCTTAGTGGTCGGGCGGGCCGACAATGAGCAGTTCTTC.

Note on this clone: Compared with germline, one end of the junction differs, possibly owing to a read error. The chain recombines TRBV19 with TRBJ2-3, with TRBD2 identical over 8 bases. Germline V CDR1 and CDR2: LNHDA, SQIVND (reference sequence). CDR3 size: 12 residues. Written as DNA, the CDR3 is TGTGCCAGTAGTATAGATCTGGGACTAGTATTTTTT. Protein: CASSIDLGLVFF.

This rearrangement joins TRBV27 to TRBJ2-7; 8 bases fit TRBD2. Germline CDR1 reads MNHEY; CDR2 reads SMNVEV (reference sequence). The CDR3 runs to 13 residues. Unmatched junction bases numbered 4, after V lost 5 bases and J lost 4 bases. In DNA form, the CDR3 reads TGTGCCAGCAGTACATCTAGCGGGTACGAGCAGTACTTC. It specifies CASSTSSGYEQYF.

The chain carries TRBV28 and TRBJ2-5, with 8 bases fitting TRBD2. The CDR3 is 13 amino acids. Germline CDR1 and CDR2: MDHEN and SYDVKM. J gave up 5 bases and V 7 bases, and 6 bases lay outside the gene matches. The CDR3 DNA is TGTGCCAGCATTCGGGAGGGCGGGGAGACCCAGTACTTC. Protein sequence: CASIREGGETQYF. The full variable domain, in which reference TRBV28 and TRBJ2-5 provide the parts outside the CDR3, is DVKVTQSSRYLVKRTGEKVFLECVQDMDHENMFWYRQDPGLGLRLIYFSYDVKMKEKGDIPEGYSVSREKKERFSLILESASTNQTSMYLCASIREGGETQYFGPGTRLLVL.